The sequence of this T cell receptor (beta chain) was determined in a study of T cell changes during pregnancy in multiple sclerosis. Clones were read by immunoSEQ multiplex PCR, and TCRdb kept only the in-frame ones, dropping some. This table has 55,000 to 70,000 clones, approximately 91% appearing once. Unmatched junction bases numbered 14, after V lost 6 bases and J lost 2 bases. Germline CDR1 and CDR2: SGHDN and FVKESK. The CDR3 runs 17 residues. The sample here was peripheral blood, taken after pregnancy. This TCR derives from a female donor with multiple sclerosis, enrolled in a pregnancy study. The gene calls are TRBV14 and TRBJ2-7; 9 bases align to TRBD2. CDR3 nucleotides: TGTGCCAGCAGGCAACGTCAAGCGGGGGGCCAACCCTACGAGCAGTACTTC. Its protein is CASRQRQAGGQPYEQYF.